A single sample is the source of the 23 T cell receptor beta chains below, sequenced in a study of CD8 T cells in ankylosing spondylitis. One entry per CDR3 protein, called by TCRdb with MiXCR from the 5' RACE reads. This table has some 240,000 distinct CDR3 sequences, around 7.8% appearing once. Sequencing input: blood, either unsorted or a sorted T cell fraction (not recorded which). The receptors come from a male donor with ankylosing spondylitis or in good health (not recorded which).

This clonotype was observed at least ten times. The V and J genes are TRBV11-1 and TRBJ2-5; D gene uncertain. Germline V gene sequence: CDR1 SGHAT, CDR2 FQDESV (reference sequence). The CDR3 runs to 14 residues. Trimming took 4 bases from V and 1 from J, leaving 10 bases between them. This CDR3 reads CASSYGDGQETQYF. The CDR3 DNA follows: TGTGCCAGCAGCTATGGAGACGGCCAAGAGACCCAGTACTTC.

Ten or more counts support this clonotype. The chain joins TRBV5-1 to TRBJ1-3, with D perhaps TRBD1 (5 bases). This CDR3 contains 16 residues. V gave up 4 bases and J gave up 2 bases, with 16 bases separating them. Germline V gene data show CDR1 as SGHRS and CDR2 as YFSETQ. The CDR3 reads CASSPSTGGAGNTIYF. CDR3 in DNA: TGCGCCAGCAGCCCCAGCACGGGGGGGGCTGGAAACACCATATATTTT.

This clonotype came up many times. The V and J genes are TRBV6-5 and TRBJ2-4; maybe TRBD1 (6 bases). V was shortened by 0 bases and J by 8 bases, with 11 bases between the two germline ends. This CDR3 has 14 residues. CDR1 and CDR2 (germline): MNHEY, SVGAGI. The CDR3 reads CASSYSIRGDIQYF. The DNA of the CDR3 is TGTGCCAGCAGTTACTCGATCAGGGGAGACATTCAGTACTTC.

The sample holds many counts of this clonotype. The V call is TRBV25-1, the J call TRBJ2-7, with 10 bases that match TRBD1. J was trimmed by 1 base and V by 5 bases; bases with no gene match: 8. The CDR3 is 16 residues long. CDR1 and CDR2 from the germline V gene are MGHDK and SYGVNS. The CDR3 spells CASSPHGQGDSYEQYF. Here the CDR3 DNA reads TGTGCCAGCAGTCCCCACGGACAGGGGGATTCCTACGAGCAGTACTTC.

This clonotype was detected many times. The rearrangement uses TRBV20-1 and TRBJ2-1, with TRBD2 matching over 11 bases. CDR3 size: 14 residues. CDR1 is DFQATT and CDR2 is SNEGSKA in the germline V gene (reference sequence). The V and J ends lost 2 bases and 8 bases, in that order; junction bases with no gene match: 5. DNA of the CDR3: TGCAGTGCTAGAAGGCTAGCGGGAGGCTATGAGCAGTTCTTC. Translated: CSARRLAGGYEQFF.

The V call is TRBV12-5, the J call TRBJ2-1, with TRBD1 as a possible D gene (6 bases). Germline CDR1 is LGHNT and CDR2 is FRNRAP. The germline V and J ends were trimmed by 1 base and 5 bases, with 9 bases remaining between them. The CDR3 length is 14 residues. The CDR3 protein is CASGLGQVNNEQFF. CDR3 bases: TGTGCTAGTGGTTTGGGACAGGTGAACAATGAGCAGTTCTTC.

This clonotype was seen more than once but under ten times. The chain is built from TRBV30 and TRBJ2-7; perhaps D is TRBD1 or TRBD2 (5 bases each). V gave up 2 bases and J gave up 7 bases, with 15 bases separating them. Germline values: CDR1 GTSNPN, CDR2 SVGIG (reference sequence). The CDR3 runs 13 residues. The CDR3 loop is CAWSRGWEGEQYF. The CDR3 DNA sequence: TGTGCCTGGAGTCGGGGCTGGGAAGGAGAGCAGTACTTC.

In its sample, this clonotype was seen many times. The chain links TRBV4-2 to TRBJ2-5, with D possibly matching TRBD1 (5 bases). The CDR3 contains 15 residues. The germline V gene encodes CDR1 LGHNA and CDR2 YNFKEQ. V was cut by 5 bases and J by 0 bases, with 13 bases left in between. CDR3 in amino acids: CASSYALTDQETQYF. For the CDR3, the DNA is TGTGCCAGCAGCTACGCATTGACAGACCAAGAGACCCAGTACTTC.

This clonotype has at least ten counts. The CDR3 DNA is TGCAGTGGAACTAGCGGGCCAAAAAACATTCAGTACTTC. Amino acids: CSGTSGPKNIQYF. V usage is TRBV20-1 and J usage is TRBJ2-4, with 9 nucleotides matching TRBD2. The V segment lost 7 bases and the J segment 4 bases; nucleotides outside the gene matches: 5. Germline CDR1 DFQATT, CDR2 SNEGSKA (reference sequence). The CDR3 has 13 residues.

About this clonotype itself: Since a much larger clone is just one base distant, this may be a read error. V usage is TRBV3-1 and J usage is TRBJ1-4; D not resolved. Germline V gene sequence: CDR1 LGHDT, CDR2 YNNKEL (reference sequence). There are 13 residues in the CDR3. The CDR3 protein is CASSSTSRENLFF. The DNA of the CDR3 is TGTGCCAGCAGCTCGACCTCAAGGGAAAACCTGTTTTTT.

This clonotype showed up many times. The V call is TRBV20-1, the J call TRBJ1-3; D gene unclear. The CDR3 contains 13 residues. V was clipped by 6 bases and J by 2 bases, with 11 bases between them. Germline V gene data show CDR1 as DFQATT and CDR2 as SNEGSKA (reference sequence). The CDR3 here is CSAPGLAGNTIYF. The DNA for the CDR3 is TGCAGTGCCCCGGGATTGGCTGGAAACACCATATATTTT.

This clonotype has a count of ten or more. V is TRBV18 and J is TRBJ1-1, with D possibly TRBD1 on 5 matching bases. CDR1 KGHSH and CDR2 LQKENI come from the germline V gene. V dropped 6 bases and J dropped 3 bases, with 17 bases sitting between them. The CDR3 sequence is 15 residues long. The CDR3 nucleotides read TGTGCCAGCTCTCCATTTGTAGGGGTTGACACTGAAGCTTTCTTT. Translating it yields CASSPFVGVDTEAFF.

This clonotype was seen many times. V is TRBV7-2 and J is TRBJ1-5, with D perhaps matching TRBD1 (5 bases). V was trimmed by 1 base and J by 6 bases, leaving 13 bases between them. The CDR3 extends over 15 amino acids. Looked up from germline, CDR1 is SGHTA and CDR2 is FQGNSA. CDR3 sequence reads: CASSLGPGSGQPQHF. In nucleotides, the CDR3 is TGTGCCAGCAGCTTAGGGCCAGGGAGTGGTCAGCCCCAGCATTTT.

This clonotype has at least ten counts. The gene calls are TRBV12-3 or TRBV12-4 and TRBJ1-1; no firm D call. Trimming left V 7 bases short and J 1 base short, with 13 bases between. CDR3 length: 14 amino acids. CDR3 in DNA: TGTGCCAGCATTCTCGGGCATCGGAACACTGAAGCTTTCTTT. Translation: CASILGHRNTEAFF.

This clonotype was found many times. The rearrangement links TRBV12-3 or TRBV12-4 to TRBJ2-3, with 10 bases identical to TRBD2. The J segment lost 5 bases and the V segment lost 6 bases, leaving 8 bases of the junction unmatched. CDR3 length equals 15 residues. The CDR3 bases are TGTGCCAGCAGGGGGGCTAGCGGGGGAGGAGATACGCAGTATTTT. Encoded protein: CASRGASGGGDTQYF.

This clonotype was counted ten times or more. The rearrangement uses TRBV5-1 and TRBJ2-3, with 9 nucleotides matching TRBD2. This CDR3 is built from 17 residues. Germline values: CDR1 SGHRS, CDR2 YFSETQ. V lost 6 bases and J lost 1; bases outside the gene matches: 12. The DNA for the CDR3 is TGCGCCAGCACCCAGTTTTGGACTAGCGATGGCACAGATACGCAGTATTTT. It codes for CASTQFWTSDGTDTQYF.

This clonotype came up a few times. The CDR3 reads CASSPNTGNQPQHF. The CDR3 region has the DNA TGCGCCAGCAGCCCAAATACCGGCAATCAGCCCCAGCATTTT. The rearrangement links TRBV4-3 to TRBJ1-5; no clear D. The CDR3 runs 14 residues. The V and J ends lost 4 bases and 2 bases respectively, with 9 bases between them. Germline values: CDR1 LGHNA, CDR2 YSLEER.

This clonotype has a count of ten or more. The chain uses TRBV20-1 and TRBJ2-5, with D possibly TRBD2 on 6 matching bases. There are 12 residues in the CDR3. The germline V and J ends were trimmed by 6 bases and 5 bases, with 13 bases remaining between them. The V gene's germline CDR1 is DFQATT and CDR2 SNEGSKA (reference sequence). The CDR3 here is CSARLARETQYF. CDR3 DNA sequence: TGCAGTGCGCGTCTAGCGAGGGAGACCCAGTACTTC.

This clonotype has only a few counts. The chain combines TRBV6-4 with TRBJ1-2, with D perhaps matching TRBD1 (5 bases). The CDR3 has 12 residues. CDR1 and CDR2 from the germline V gene are MRHNA and SNTAGT. Trimming removed 0 bases at V and 9 bases at J, with 8 bases between. The CDR3 DNA reads as TGTGCCAGCAGTGACTCGCGGGGCAGCTACACCTTC. This codes for CASSDSRGSYTF.

This clonotype turned up a few times. The chain joins TRBV11-1 to TRBJ2-5; perhaps D is TRBD1 or TRBD2 (5 bases each). This CDR3 is built from 15 residues. The germline V and J ends were trimmed by 5 bases and 5 bases, with 18 bases remaining between them. Per germline, CDR1 SGHAT and CDR2 FQDESV (reference sequence). The CDR3 bases are TGTGCCAGCAGCGTTTCCGGGACCCCAGAGGAGACCCAGTACTTC. Residues: CASSVSGTPEETQYF.

The chain recombines TRBV12-3 or TRBV12-4 with TRBJ2-6, with TRBD1 matching 8 bases. The CDR3 sequence is 20 residues long. J gave up 0 bases and V 6 bases, and 16 bases lay outside the gene matches. The CDR3 loop reads CASRSVPSGGAGSGANVLTF. CDR3 bases: TGTGCCAGCAGGTCAGTCCCTTCAGGGGGCGCTGGCTCTGGGGCCAACGTCCTGACTTTC.

The chain uses TRBV20-1 and TRBJ1-1; 8 positions agree with TRBD1. V gave up 1 base and J gave up 4 bases; unmatched junction bases: 8. This CDR3 spans 15 amino acids. Germline-derived CDR1 and CDR2 are DFQATT and SNEGSKA (reference sequence). CDR3 bases: TGCAGTGCTAGAGCAGACAGGGGTGCCCGCACTGAAGCTTTCTTT. Its protein is CSARADRGARTEAFF.

This clonotype was detected ten times or more. This chain links TRBV6-5 with TRBJ2-5, with 8 bases aligning to TRBD2. CDR3 length: 17 residues. V was pared by 1 base and J by 0 bases, with 7 bases of the junction left unmatched. CDR1 MNHEY and CDR2 SVGAGI come from the germline V gene. CDR3 sequence: CASSYYVGGGYQETQYF. Here the CDR3 DNA reads TGTGCCAGCAGTTACTATGTCGGGGGGGGCTACCAAGAGACCCAGTACTTC.